The source of this TCR beta chain is a study of blood T cells in healthy people across ages. Peripheral blood samples of 9 to 10 milliliters were drawn from each donor. The V gene lost 0 bases and the J gene lost 2 bases, with 11 bases spanning the gap. Germline CDR1 is SGHKS and CDR2 is YYEKEE (reference sequence). The CDR3 spans 15 residues. This clonotype was observed many times. Sample-barcoded 5' priming and a J-beta primer mix drove a second PCR of roughly 7 to 11 cycles. Each CDR3 protein is one row after TCRdb ran MiXCR on the 5' RACE reads. The table includes more than 750,000 distinct CDR3 sequences, just under 30% detected once. These same data were also listed under a study on T cells of mothers and their children.

This clonotype was obtained from a woman in her thirties or forties in good health. The J gene is TRBJ1-2, the V gene TRBV5-5, with D perhaps matching TRBD1 (6 bases). The sequencing sample was made of blood. CDR3 coding DNA: TGTGCCAGCAGCTTGGCCAGGGGAAGAAACTATGGCTACACCTTC. This encodes CASSLARGRNYGYTF.